Here is one TCR beta chain with its context. Its antigen is not yet known. A read error may explain this, as a much larger clone is one base away. Each patient had bone marrow sampled at the time of active disease. Ficoll-Hypaque density gradient centrifugation was used to isolate the bone marrow mononuclear cells. To remove myeloma plasma cells, the cells were labeled with CD138 magnetic microbeads on a MACS separator, and CD138-negative cells were then collected by negative selection. Flow cytometry on an Attune NxT with CD138 antibodies was used to check the purity of the isolated cells. Total RNA was extracted using TRIzol reagent and was quantified on a NanoDrop spectrophotometer. For each patient, the CD138-negative bone marrow sample underwent paired RNA-seq and IR-seq. Inclusive of the bounding cysteine and phenylalanine, the CDR3 is 15 residues long. The only DNA kept is the CDR3, 45 bases in frame from the first base. The germline V gene gives CDR1 as SGHTA and CDR2 as FQGTGA.

The Immunoverse kit was used to build TCR libraries from 400 ng RNA, with molecular barcoded adaptors covering alpha/delta and beta/gamma chains. TCR library preparation was performed with the same RNA that was used for transcriptome sequencing. TCR libraries were sequenced on an Illumina HiSeq 4000 with 2 x 150 cycles. The original methods were these. With MiXCR, TCR reads were aligned to human V, D, J and C references and assembled into CDR3 clonotypes, with quality filtering and error correction included. Clonotype counts and gene usage diversity were analyzed with the tcR package in R. For inspection of raw mapping reads, RNA-seq reads were mapped by STAR aligner version 2.5.3a onto GRCh37 of the human genome. To test how sequencing depth affects detected clonotypes, IR-seq fastq files were randomly downsampled with Seqtk 1.3. TCRdb reprocessing: public reads trimmed at Q25 with fastp, clones called with MiXCR, in-frame beta chains kept. Rows with one shared CDR3 protein collapse into an entry with the most common genes and DNA. The V and J calls, along with clone size, are taken from TCRdb and not from the paper's own processing. The sample has approximately 62,000 distinct CDR3 sequences on record, approximately 19% of them singletons. The top ten hold about a tenth of the sample.

The data belong to a study of read filtering for tumor transcriptome and immune sequencing (dated by TCRdb to 2018 to 2020). In the study overall: The cohort was composed of 17 male and 14 female patients, with a mean age of approximately 66 years and an age range of roughly 40 to 80. Under revised international staging, roughly eight patients fell into R-ISS I, about 17 into R-ISS II and 6 or 7 into R-ISS III. After DNase treatment, whole-transcriptome libraries were prepared using the TruSeq RNA Access Library Prep Kit. Per sample, about 4 to 11 million TCR-region mapped reads were obtained with IR-seq, compared with only about 80 to 1,300 with RNA-seq. TCR repertoires obtained by targeted immune repertoire sequencing and by bulk whole-transcriptome sequencing performed on the same bone marrow samples were compared. One of the main goals was to work out a read-filtering strategy for immune repertoire data, in particular whether clonotypes backed by only a single read should be removed.

What the work shows at the level of the full study, not this receptor alone: Compared with RNA-seq, IR-seq captured clonotypes at much greater depth and more reliably, and a smaller IR-seq throughput was enough to identify most of the shared clonotypes. Removing single-read clonotypes increased the correlation between IR-seq and RNA-seq shared clonotype proportions. The sorted CD138-negative fraction was not purified T cells but a mixed bone marrow immune population. Single-read clonotypes made up about four fifths of clonotypes but roughly 3.2% of total reads in IR-seq, and over 60% of clonotypes and 44.6% of reads in RNA-seq.

The specimen was a population of CD138-negative cells sorted from bone marrow. Reading the label with the study, this specimen's cell subset or site is: bone marrow mononuclear cells depleted of CD138+ plasma/myeloma cells by negative magnetic selection. The receptor was isolated from a donor at least 40 years old with multiple myeloma. Rearrangement joined TRBV7-3 to TRBJ2-1; TRBD2 could be the D gene, as 5 bases match. The CDR3 region reads CASSLQRSSYNDQFF. The DNA is TGTGCCAGCAGCTTACAGCGGAGCTCCTACAATGATCAGTTCTTC.